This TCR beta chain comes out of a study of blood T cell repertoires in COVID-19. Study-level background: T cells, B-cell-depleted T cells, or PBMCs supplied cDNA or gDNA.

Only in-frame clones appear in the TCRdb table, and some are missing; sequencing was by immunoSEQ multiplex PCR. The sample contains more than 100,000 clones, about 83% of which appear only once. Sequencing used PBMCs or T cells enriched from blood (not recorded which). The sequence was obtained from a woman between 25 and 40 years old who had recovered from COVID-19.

The CDR3 DNA reads TGTGCCAGCCAAGGATTGGGGGGGAATAATTCACCCCTCCACTTT. Protein product: CASQGLGGNNSPLHF. V is TRBV9 and J is TRBJ1-6; a weak D match, TRBD1 (5 bases). CDR3 length: 15 amino acids. Germline V gene lookup returns CDR1 SGDLS and CDR2 YYNGEE. The V gene lost 7 bases and the J gene lost 5 bases, with 16 bases spanning the gap.